This T cell receptor (beta chain) was found in a study of stem cell transplantation in POMP-related autoinflammatory disease. The wider study: DNA chimerism showed 100% graft donor engraftment of neutrophils and platelets through one year.

Method: immunoSEQ multiplex PCR; TCRdb's copy keeps in-frame clones and lacks some. The sample records more than 8,500 clones, 79% being singletons. J lost 0 bases, V lost 3 bases, and 4 bases had no gene match. From germline, CDR1 is MNHEY and CDR2 SVGAGI. The CDR3 is 16 amino acids. The receptor was derived from a human patient with POMP-related autoinflammation and immune dysregulation (PRAID). Some T cells may trace back to the graft donor. Sequenced here: CD4+ T cells from PBMCs, sampled after stem cell transplantation. The chain carries TRBV6-5 and TRBJ2-7; 11 bases map to TRBD2. The CDR3 nucleotides are TGTGCCAGCAGTTATTCCGGGACTAGCGGCTCCTACGAGCAGTACTTC. It is translated as CASSYSGTSGSYEQYF.